This TCR beta chain was documented in a study of blood T cells in healthy people across ages. CDR3 length equals 13 residues. In germline, CDR1 is DFQATT, CDR2 SNEGSKA (reference sequence). With 5 bases clipped from V and 5 bases from J, the junction kept 8 bases outside the gene matches. Primed by a sample-barcoded 5' primer and a J-beta primer mix, a second PCR proceeded for about 6 to 11 cycles. TCRdb called the 5' RACE reads again in MiXCR, with one record for every CDR3 protein. The sample carries hundreds of thousands of distinct CDR3 sequences, 20% to 30% recorded once. In addition, the sample was reused for a study of T cells of mothers and their children.

The sample was blood. The chain couples TRBV20-1 to TRBJ2-5; 7 bases agree with TRBD2. This sequence originates from a boy aged 5-17 years in good health. CDR3 sequence: CSAAFAGEETQYF. The CDR3, as DNA: TGCAGTGCTGCGTTTGCGGGGGAGGAGACCCAGTACTTC.